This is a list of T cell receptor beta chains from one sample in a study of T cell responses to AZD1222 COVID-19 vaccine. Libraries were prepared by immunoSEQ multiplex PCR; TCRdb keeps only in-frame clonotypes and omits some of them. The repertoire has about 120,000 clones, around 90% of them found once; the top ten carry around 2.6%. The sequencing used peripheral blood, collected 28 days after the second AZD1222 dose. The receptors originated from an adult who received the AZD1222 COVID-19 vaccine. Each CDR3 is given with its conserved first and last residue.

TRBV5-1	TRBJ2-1	CASSLVSDSQTTNEQFF
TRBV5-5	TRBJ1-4	CASSLGMDRAEKLFF
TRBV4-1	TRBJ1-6	CASSPRSPGTGAGSPLHF
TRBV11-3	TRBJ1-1	CASSLGPSSPEAFF
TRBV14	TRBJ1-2	CASSQARHHGYTF
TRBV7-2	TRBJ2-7	CASSLWQGRSEQYF
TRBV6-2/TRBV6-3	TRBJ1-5	CASSYSGLRGNQPQHF
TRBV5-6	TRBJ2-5	CASSLVGGVGETQYF
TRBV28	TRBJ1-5	CASSLPRHLQHF
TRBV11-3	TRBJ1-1	CASSLGPGQMNTEAFF
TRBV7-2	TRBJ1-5	CASSPRGIGGDQPQHF
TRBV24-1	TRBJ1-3	CATSDFFRRDPGNTIYF
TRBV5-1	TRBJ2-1	CASRGRPSGGISYNEQFF
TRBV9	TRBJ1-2	CASSAGGHGDYGYTF
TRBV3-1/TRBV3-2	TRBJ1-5	CASSPAVDQPQHF
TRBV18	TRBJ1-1	CASSIRGRLDTEAFF
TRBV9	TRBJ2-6	CASRGWGSGANVLTF
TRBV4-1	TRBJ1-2	CASSQGTSRDYGYTF
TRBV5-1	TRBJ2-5	CASSLNWAQETQYF
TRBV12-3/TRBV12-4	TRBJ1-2	CASSSGVSGYTF
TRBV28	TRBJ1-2	CASSETPPGAYGYTF
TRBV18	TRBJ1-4	CASSPPTVGGKLFF
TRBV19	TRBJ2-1	CASAGAYEQFF
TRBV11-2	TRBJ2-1	CASSLERGAYNEQFF
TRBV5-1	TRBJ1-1	CASSLATLGTEAFF
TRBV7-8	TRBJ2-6	CASSFVPGSGANVLTF
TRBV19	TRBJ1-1	CASSIDPGRGTEAFF
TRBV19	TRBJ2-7	CASSTPGVTSQYF
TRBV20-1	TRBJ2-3	CSASRPGVTDTQYF
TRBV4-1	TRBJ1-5	CASSQETRSNQPQHF
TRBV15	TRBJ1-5	CATSRDPGVGSKNQPQHF
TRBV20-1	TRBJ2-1	CSASLSGRLNEQFF
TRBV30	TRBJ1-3	CAWSQGTAVGTIYF
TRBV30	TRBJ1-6	CAWSPVGTGYSPLHF
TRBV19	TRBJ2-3	CASLSRGGSTDTQYF
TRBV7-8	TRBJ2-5	CASSPTLLSSGGNQETQYF
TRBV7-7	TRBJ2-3	CASSLGIADTQYF
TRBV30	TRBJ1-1	CAWSKGGGTEAFF
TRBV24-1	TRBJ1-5	CATSDKSRDGNQPQHF
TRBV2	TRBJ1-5	CASSSGVYQPQHF
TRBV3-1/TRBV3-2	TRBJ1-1	CASSQDGRTEAFF